Each of the 17 T cell receptor delta chains below was sequenced from the same sample in a study of gamma-delta chains in newborns, infants, children. TCRdb fed the reads to CATT. The profile covers more than 14,000 delta-chain clones, with 7% to 8.5% appearing a single time and 20% to 25% taken by the ten largest. What was sequenced was blood. The receptors stem from a child who was a newborn, infant or young child, either healthy, febrile or measles-vaccinated (not recorded which).

Sample share makes this clone medium-sized. The sample holds other DNA sequences that translate to the same CDR3. The CDR3 reads CACDTVLGDWDTRQMFF. The CDR3 bases are TGTGCCTGTGACACCGTACTGGGGGATTGGGACACCCGACAGATGTTTTTC. The chain couples TRDV2 to TRDJ3; 10 bases fit TRDD3. Trimming removed 0 bases from V and 4 bases from J; junction bases left unmatched: 2. CDR3 length: 17 residues. The V gene's germline CDR1 is GEAIGNYY and CDR2 EKD.

Turning to this clone: The protein recorded in TCRdb does not match the translated DNA at residue 8; the protein presented here comes from translating the DNA. The J gene is TRDJ3, the V gene TRDV2; 7 nucleotides match TRDD3. The CDR3 is made up of 19 amino acids. Germline lookup yields CDR1 GEAIGNYY and CDR2 EKD. Germline trimming cut 0 bases from V and 0 bases from J; bases unmatched to any gene: 7. The CDR3 is CACDTWGRRHSWDTRQMFF. The CDR3 nucleotides read TGTGCCTGTGACACCTGGGGGAGACGCCACTCCTGGGACACCCGACAGATGTTTTTC.

The rearrangement uses TRDV2 and TRDJ2; 13 bases are a match to TRDD3. V lost 2 bases, J lost 0 bases, and 2 bases stayed unmatched. The length of the CDR3 is 17 residues. Germline V gene lookup returns CDR1 GEAIGNYY and CDR2 EKD. CDR3 protein: CACDSTGGYALTAQLFF. Here the CDR3 DNA reads TGTGCCTGTGACAGTACTGGGGGATACGCTTTGACAGCACAACTCTTCTTT.

This clone showed up just a few times. TCRdb assigns this DNA the protein of a much larger clone, which departs from its translation at residue 11; this likely reflects a read error, and the protein shown comes from translating the DNA. V and J are TRDV2 and TRDJ3; TRDD3 agrees at 7 bases. The CDR3 loop spans 18 amino acids. The germline V gene has CDR1 GEAIGNYY and CDR2 EKD. The DNA of the CDR3 is TGTGCCTGTGACACCGGATGGGGGAGCTCCTTGGACACCCGACAGATGTTTTTC. It specifies CACDTGWGSSLDTRQMFF.

The table lists this clone with a few counts. The rearrangement uses TRDV2 and TRDJ1; D is ambiguous. The CDR3 spans 16 residues. V dropped 0 bases and J dropped 0 bases, with 13 bases sitting between them. Germline CDR1 reads GEAIGNYY; CDR2 reads EKD. The CDR3 protein is CACDTVGATDTDKLIF. The DNA of the CDR3 is TGTGCCTGTGACACCGTCGGGGCTACGGACACCGATAAACTCATCTTT.

Comments on this clone: A read error likely explains why the TCRdb protein, taken from a much larger clone, differs from this DNA's translation at residue 11; the protein shown is translated from the DNA. This chain connects TRDV2 to TRDJ3; the D gene is possibly TRDD3 (5 bases). Germline CDR1 GEAIGNYY, CDR2 EKD. The CDR3 runs 15 residues. DNA for the CDR3: TGTGCCTGTGACACGGGCTCCTGGGACACCCAACAGATGTTTTTC. Protein sequence: CACDTGSWDTQQMFF.

This clone was counted a few times. The V call is TRDV2, the J call TRDJ3; TRDD3 might be the D (6 bases). Germline CDR1 GEAIGNYY, CDR2 EKD. The CDR3 loop spans 18 amino acids. The germline V and J ends were trimmed by 3 bases and 0 bases, with 14 bases remaining between them. CDR3 bases: TGTGCCTGTGACTGGGGGTCCCCGAGCTCCTGGGACACCCGACAGATGTTTTTC. It encodes CACDWGSPSSWDTRQMFF.

A note on this clone: TCRdb records a much larger clone's protein for this DNA, with a difference at residue 6 that likely arises from a read error; the protein given is the translation of the DNA. The chain has TRDV2 and TRDJ1, with 7 nucleotides matching TRDD3. CDR3 length: 13 amino acids. V was pared by 0 bases and J by 6 bases, with 3 bases of the junction left unmatched. CDR1 and CDR2 from the germline V gene are GEAIGNYY and EKD. This chain's CDR3 is CACDTCGIHKLIF. The CDR3 DNA reads as TGTGCCTGTGACACCTGTGGGATACATAAACTCATCTTT.

In this sample, this clone turned up a few times. This sequence joins TRDV2 and TRDJ3; 11 bases fit TRDD3. This CDR3 is 19 amino acids long. The germline V gene encodes CDR1 GEAIGNYY and CDR2 EKD. The ends lost 3 bases at V and 0 bases at J; junction bases unmatched: 6. The CDR3: CACDELGDRASWDTRQMFF. CDR3 DNA: TGTGCCTGTGACGAACTGGGGGATAGGGCCTCCTGGGACACCCGACAGATGTTTTTC.

This chain joins TRDV2 and TRDJ3; TRDD3 matches 7 bases. CDR1 and CDR2 from the germline V gene are GEAIGNYY and EKD. This CDR3 region has 20 residues. V lost 1 base to trimming and J lost 0 bases; unmatched junction nucleotides: 11. DNA for the CDR3: TGTGCCTGTGACACTTTGTTACTGGGGATATCCTCCTGGGACACCCGACAGATGTTTTTC. It encodes CACDTLLLGISSWDTRQMFF.

The rearrangement links TRDV2 to TRDJ3; 12 bases agree with TRDD3. After removal of 0 bases from V and 0 bases from J, the junction contained 5 bases not matched to a gene. This CDR3 region has 20 residues. Germline loops: CDR1 GEAIGNYY, CDR2 EKD. CDR3 sequence reads: CACDTVLGDTISWDTRQMFF. The DNA for the CDR3 is TGTGCCTGTGACACCGTACTGGGGGATACTATCTCCTGGGACACCCGACAGATGTTTTTC.

This clone was counted a few times. The same CDR3 arises from other DNA sequences in this sample as well. The rearrangement joins TRDV2 to TRDJ3; tentatively, D is TRDD3 (5 bases). Trimming removed 0 bases from V and 0 bases from J, with 11 bases in between. CDR3 length: 18 residues. CDR1 and CDR2 (germline): GEAIGNYY, EKD. CDR3 residues: CACDTVLASSWDTRQMFF. The CDR3 DNA is TGTGCCTGTGACACCGTACTGGCTAGCTCCTGGGACACCCGACAGATGTTTTTC.

Points on this clone: The same CDR3 can be traced to other DNA sequences in this sample. The genes are TRDV2 and TRDJ3; 13 positions agree with TRDD3. The V gene end was trimmed by 0 bases and the J gene end by 0 bases; junction bases not matched to a gene: 4. The CDR3 is 20 amino acids. From germline, CDR1 is GEAIGNYY and CDR2 EKD. The CDR3 sequence is CACDTADWGIRSWDTRQMFF. The CDR3 coding sequence is TGTGCCTGTGACACCGCGGACTGGGGGATACGCTCCTGGGACACCCGACAGATGTTTTTC.

This clone occurred a few times. The protein that TCRdb holds for this DNA derives from a much larger clone and differs from the translated DNA at residue 10, which likely indicates a read error; the protein shown here is translated from the DNA. The CDR3, as DNA: TGTGCCTGTGACCCGACTGGGGGACCTATCTCCTGGGACACCCGACAGATGTTTTTC. Translated, it gives CACDPTGGPISWDTRQMFF. The chain couples TRDV2 to TRDJ3; TRDD3 agrees at 9 bases. V gave up 3 bases and J gave up 0 bases; unmatched junction bases: 8. This CDR3 region has 19 residues. Germline V lookup: CDR1 GEAIGNYY, CDR2 EKD.

The sample holds a few counts of this clone. Other nucleotide sequences in the sample specify the same CDR3. The rearrangement joins TRDV2 to TRDJ3, with 12 bases aligning to TRDD3. V lost 2 bases and J lost 1; bases outside the gene matches: 5. CDR3 length: 19 amino acids. The germline V gene encodes CDR1 GEAIGNYY and CDR2 EKD. The CDR3 spells CACDIVLGDTSWDTRQMFF. In nucleotides, the CDR3 is TGTGCCTGTGACATCGTACTGGGGGATACATCCTGGGACACCCGACAGATGTTTTTC.

The table lists this clone with a few counts. Relative to the germline gene, one junction end is altered; a read error may explain this. The genes are TRDV2 and TRDJ2; TRDD3 aligns across 7 bases. The CDR3 extends over 16 amino acids. Germline V gene sequence: CDR1 GEAIGNYY, CDR2 EKD. The CDR3 sequence: CSCDSLGDLATAQLFF. CDR3 bases: TGTTCCTGTGACTCCTTGGGGGACCTGGCGACAGCACAACTCTTCTTT.

The table lists this clone with a few counts. Other DNA sequences in this specimen translate into the identical CDR3. V usage is TRDV2 and J usage is TRDJ3, with 7 nucleotides matching TRDD3. V shed 3 bases and J 0 bases; nucleotides not matched to a gene: 7. This CDR3 region has 18 residues. CDR1 and CDR2 (germline): GEAIGNYY, EKD. The CDR3, as DNA: TGTGCCTGTGACTACTGGGGACTTAGCTCCTGGGACACCCGACAGATGTTTTTC. Encoded protein: CACDYWGLSSWDTRQMFF.